The 19 T cell receptor beta chains presented below share a single source sample, sequenced in a study of chemoradiotherapy in HPV16-positive cancers. The repertoire was sequenced with immunoSEQ multiplex PCR; TCRdb's copy has only in-frame clones and lacks some. The repertoire holds about 12,000 clones, with about 85% as singletons. Sequencing was performed on blood, taken from a patient who underwent chemoradiotherapy. Receptors were obtained from a human donor with HPV-associated anogenital cancer.

V and J are TRBV18 and TRBJ2-7, with unresolved D. The CDR3 runs 13 residues. V was cut by 4 bases and J by 5 bases, with 12 bases left in between. Germline values: CDR1 KGHSH, CDR2 LQKENI. The CDR3 nucleotides are TGTGCCAGCTCACAAGAGGTGCGCGACGAGCAGTACTTC. Protein: CASSQEVRDEQYF. Together with reference TRBV18 and TRBJ2-7, the CDR3 gives the full variable domain: NAGVMQNPRHLVRRRGQEARLRCSPMKGHSHVYWYRQLPEEGLKFMVYLQKENIIDESGMPKERFSAEFPKEGPSILRIQQVVRGDSAAYFCASSQEVRDEQYFGPGTRLTVT.

The genes are TRBV6-5 and TRBJ1-1; D not certain. V lost 0 bases, J lost 4 bases, and 6 bases lay in between. The CDR3 totals 13 residues. Per the germline V gene, CDR1 is MNHEY and CDR2 is SVGAGI. Written as DNA, the CDR3 is TGTGCCAGCAGTTACTCACGAACCACTGAAGCTTTCTTT. This gives the protein CASSYSRTTEAFF.

This clone was seen just once. The chain combines TRBV11-2 with TRBJ1-4; no clear D. V gave up 0 bases and J gave up 11 bases, with 10 bases separating them. The CDR3 is made up of 13 amino acids. CDR1 is SGHAT and CDR2 is FQNNGV in the germline V gene. This CDR3 reads CASSLENFGKLFF. The CDR3 coding sequence is TGTGCCAGCAGCTTAGAAAATTTCGGGAAACTGTTTTTT.

The chain employs TRBV7-9 and TRBJ2-6; the match to TRBD1 covers 10 bases. The germline V gene encodes CDR1 SEHNR and CDR2 FQNEAQ (reference sequence). The CDR3 spans 15 residues. J lost 8 bases, V lost 6 bases, and 7 bases had no gene match. The CDR3 is CASRLPGQGTNVLTF. CDR3 coding DNA: TGTGCCAGCAGACTACCGGGACAGGGGACCAACGTCCTGACTTTC.

The rearrangement uses TRBV10-3 and TRBJ2-7, with D possibly being TRBD1 (6 bases). V was clipped by 4 bases and J by 5 bases, with 12 bases between them. The CDR3 is 13 amino acids. CDR1 ENHRY and CDR2 SYGVKD come from the germline V gene. The CDR3 DNA sequence: TGTGCCATCAGTGTACAGGGTTGGAACGAGCAGTACGTC. Encoded protein: CAISVQGWNEQYV.

The rearrangement links TRBV6-4 to TRBJ2-3; 10 bases map to TRBD2. Germline V CDR1 and CDR2: MRHNA, SNTAGT. CDR3 size: 18 residues. Germline trimming cut 1 base from V and 2 bases from J; bases unmatched to any gene: 9. The CDR3: CASSDFRSGGPFTDTQYF. The CDR3 nucleotides are TGTGCCAGCAGTGACTTCCGTAGCGGGGGGCCTTTCACAGATACGCAGTATTTT.

V gene TRBV4-1 combines with J gene TRBJ2-3; D is unclear. The CDR3 contains 13 residues. Trimming pared 6 bases from V and 0 bases from J, leaving 7 bases between. CDR1 is MGHRA, CDR2 YSYEKL, per germline. The DNA of the CDR3 is TGCGCCAGCAGACGGGCAAGCACAGATACGCAGTATTTT. This gives the protein CASRRASTDTQYF.

The rearrangement uses TRBV19 and TRBJ2-5; D possibly corresponds to TRBD2 (5 bases). The CDR3 totals 16 residues. Germline V gives CDR1 LNHDA, CDR2 SQIVND (reference sequence). Trimming took 1 base from V and 5 from J, leaving 17 bases between them. The CDR3 sequence: CASSIGLALSGETQYF. The CDR3 DNA reads TGTGCCAGTAGTATAGGGCTAGCCCTATCCGGGGAGACCCAGTACTTC. The full variable domain, its missing parts supplied by reference TRBV19 and TRBJ2-5, is DGGITQSPKYLFRKEGQNVTLSCEQNLNHDAMYWYRQDPGQGLRLIYYSQIVNDFQKGDIAEGYSVSREKKESFPLTVTSAQKNPTAFYLCASSIGLALSGETQYFGPGTRLLVL.

This clone is a singleton in its sample. Mismatch with germline at one junction end may stem from a read error. The chain carries TRBV19 and TRBJ1-2; D might be TRBD1 (5 bases). Germline CDR1 is LNHDA and CDR2 is SQIVND (reference sequence). The CDR3 loop spans 14 amino acids. This CDR3 is CGSIDPGSNYGYTF. The CDR3 DNA follows: TGTGGCAGTATCGACCCAGGGTCTAACTATGGCTACACCTTC.

The V call is TRBV7-8, the J call TRBJ2-5; possibly TRBD1 for D (5 bases). Germline loops: CDR1 SGHVS, CDR2 FQNEAQ. Between the trimmed V and J ends, which lost 1 base and 5 bases, there was a span of 11 bases. This CDR3 has 14 residues. The CDR3 DNA is TGTGCCAGCAGCTTAGGGGGCAGGGTCGAGACCCAGTACTTC. It translates to CASSLGGRVETQYF.

The rearrangement uses TRBV6-5 and TRBJ2-2; weak D call: TRBD1 (5 bases). The germline V and J ends were trimmed by 8 bases and 0 bases, with 10 bases remaining between them. The CDR3 length is 14 residues. CDR1 and CDR2 (germline): MNHEY, SVGAGI. In DNA form, the CDR3 reads TGTGCCAGCCGAGACAGTGCGAACACCGGGGAGCTGTTTTTT. This sequence encodes CASRDSANTGELFF.

The chain couples TRBV11-2 to TRBJ1-3, with D perhaps matching TRBD1 (5 bases). Germline-derived CDR1 and CDR2 are SGHAT and FQNNGV. The CDR3 runs to 15 residues. Trimming removed 4 bases at V and 2 bases at J, with 12 bases between. CDR3 in amino acids: CASSSQGLAGNTIYF. DNA for the CDR3: TGTGCCAGCAGCTCCCAGGGTTTAGCTGGAAACACCATATATTTT.

CDR3 in DNA: TGCGCCAGCAGCCCTGGCGGTGACAGCCGCTCCCTAAACTATGGCTACACCTTC. As protein: CASSPGGDSRSLNYGYTF. The rearrangement links TRBV5-1 to TRBJ1-2, with D tentatively TRBD1 (5 bases). CDR1 SGHRS and CDR2 YFSETQ come from the germline V gene. The CDR3 extends over 18 amino acids. V lost 4 bases and J lost 2, with 24 bases in between. Drawing the rest from reference TRBV5-1 and TRBJ1-2, the complete variable domain is KAGVTQTPRYLIKTRGQQVTLSCSPISGHRSVSWYQQTPGQGLQFLFEYFSETQRNKGNFPGRFSGRQFSNSRSEMNVSTLELGDSALYLCASSPGGDSRSLNYGYTFGSGTRLTVV.

This clone was counted between two and nine times. The V gene is TRBV2, the J gene TRBJ2-5; 7 bases align to TRBD1. The CDR3 totals 13 residues. The V gene end was trimmed by 5 bases and the J gene end by 1 base; junction bases not matched to a gene: 1. CDR1 and CDR2 (germline): SNHLY, FYNNEI. The CDR3 protein is CASSRDSQETQYF. In DNA, the CDR3 is TGTGCCAGCAGTCGGGACAGCCAAGAGACCCAGTACTTC.

The chain carries TRBV6-1 and TRBJ1-6; D not certain. V lost 0 bases and J lost 9, with 24 bases in between. The CDR3 is 19 amino acids. CDR1 and CDR2 from the germline V gene are MNHNS and SASEGT. The CDR3 here is CASSEAEWIIILLGSPLHF. The CDR3 DNA reads as TGTGCCAGCAGTGAAGCGGAGTGGATAATAATACTATTAGGTTCACCCCTCCACTTT.

The V gene is TRBV19, the J gene TRBJ1-5; D not resolved. The CDR3 runs 13 residues. V lost 3 bases and J 0 bases, leaving 3 bases between the germline ends. The V gene's germline CDR1 is LNHDA and CDR2 SQIVND (reference sequence). In DNA form, the CDR3 reads TGTGCCAGTAGTATGGGTAGCAATCAGCCCCAGCATTTT. This encodes CASSMGSNQPQHF.

The V gene is TRBV10-2, the J gene TRBJ2-7; 11 nucleotides align to TRBD2. The CDR3 extends over 15 amino acids. Losses at the gene ends were 3 bases for V and 0 bases for J; bases not matched to a gene: 1. Germline loops: CDR1 WSHSY, CDR2 SAAADI. The CDR3 spells CASSETSGGSYEQYF. CDR3 in DNA: TGCGCCAGCAGTGAAACTAGCGGGGGCTCCTACGAGCAGTACTTC.

This chain joins TRBV11-2 and TRBJ1-1; the D gene is possibly TRBD1 (5 bases). The CDR3 covers 12 residues. Trimming took off 5 bases at V and 5 bases at J, with 9 bases between the two ends. CDR1 is SGHAT and CDR2 is FQNNGV in the germline V gene. CDR3 residues: CASSPRGTEAFF. Here the CDR3 DNA reads TGTGCCAGCAGCCCACGGGGGACTGAAGCTTTCTTT.

This chain uses TRBV12-5 with TRBJ1-5; D unresolved. Looked up from germline, CDR1 is LGHNT and CDR2 is FRNRAP. This CDR3 has 15 residues. V lost 1 base, J lost 3 bases, and 10 bases lay in between. Here the CDR3 DNA reads TGTGCTAGTGGTTTGGCCCCAGGTACCAATCAGCCCCAGCATTTT. Translated: CASGLAPGTNQPQHF.